The present TCR beta chain was sequenced within a study of blood T cell repertoires in COVID-19. This table comes from immunoSEQ multiplex PCR, and its TCRdb copy is limited to in-frame clones, with some not included. The repertoire holds roughly 260,000 clones, with approximately 85% as singletons. The CDR3 runs to 14 residues. V lost 1 base, J lost 3 bases, and 7 bases lay in between. CDR1 is LGHNA and CDR2 is YNFKEQ in the germline V gene. The chain has TRBV4-2 and TRBJ1-5, with D hard to call. Sequencing was done on a sample of peripheral blood. The TCR was taken from a woman between 65 and 79 years old with acute or convalescent COVID-19. DNA of the CDR3: TGTGCCAGCAGCCAAGGGAGTGACAATCAGCCCCAGCATTTT. Protein sequence: CASSQGSDNQPQHF.